This TCR beta chain was profiled in a study of blood T cells in healthy people across ages (dated by TCRdb to between 2015 and 2017). Some background on the complete study: Template switching captured roughly one uniquely barcoded TCR beta cDNA molecule per two T cells in model experiments. Age-related changes in TCR beta repertoire diversity were measured in the study by deep sequencing normalized with unique cDNA molecular identifiers. The donors were divided into four age groups: young (average approximately 15 years), middle-aged (around 41), aged (approximately 62) and long-lived (roughly 82). To avoid experimental bias, donors of different ages were spread randomly across the sequencing lanes. For two donors (one aged 18 to 29 and one aged 80 or older), the study analyzed two additional independent replicas of 1 million unique cDNA reads from the same blood draw. Study-wide conclusions, independent of this receptor: Because the CMV infection status of the donors was unknown, age-related changes in expanded clonotypes may potentially have been confounded. Bulk unsorted PBMC profiling prevented conclusive comparison of naive and antigen-experienced compartments. Compared with the aged group, more naive CD4+ T cells, fewer expanded clones and increased TCR diversity were shown by the long-lived group, suggesting age selection. A strong correlation was found between observed TCR beta diversity and the percentage of naive T cells measured by flow cytometry. Observed TCR beta diversity per million T cells fell roughly linearly with age, and a significant reduction was already apparent by age approximately 40. Total diversity estimates from one million sequenced T cells were considered lower bounds and underestimates.

Systemically healthy Caucasian individuals from Russia, some 38 in total and aged about 6 to 95 years, were included as donors. Each donor gave roughly 11 milliliters of peripheral blood, drawn into EDTA-treated Vacutainer tubes. Ficoll-Paque density-gradient centrifugation was used to isolate PBMCs, with at least 6 million per sample. Total RNA was extracted from PBMCs with Trizol reagent, with at least 6 micrograms obtained per sample. The percentages of naive CD45RAhigh/CD27high T cells were determined by flow cytometry on a PBMC aliquot from every donor. For this clonotype: It lacks a known antigen. Nothing much larger sits one base from this clone, and base qualities are not available.

Based on the germline V gene, the CDR1 and CDR2 sequences are SGHTA and FQGNSA. V gives up 5 bases and J gives up 1 base, and the segment between their germline ends measures 8 bases. The CDR3 holds 13 amino acids from the cysteine to the phenylalanine. The DNA shown is the 39-base CDR3, in frame from base 1. Library preparation employed 5' RACE. The instrument given in TCRdb is Illumina HiSeq 2500. A second roughly 6 to 11 cycle PCR used a sample-barcoded 5' primer and a J-beta primer mix. A template-switch 5' adaptor carrying 12 random nucleotides introduced a unique molecular identifier onto each TCR beta cDNA molecule. Each sample yielded at least 2.5 million CDR3-containing paired-end reads. First-strand cDNA synthesis was performed from all RNA using the Mint cDNA synthesis kit, with priming by a TRBC-specific oligonucleotide. Following uracil-DNA glycosylase treatment, a first 18-cycle PCR with universal primers M1SS and BC2_uni_R was performed on all cDNA. The paper's data handling went like this. Each sample was normalized by randomly selecting 1 million high-quality reads, each carrying a distinct molecular identifier. Reads sharing molecular identifiers were discarded rather than binned into consensus sequences. MiTCR, set to a Q25 quality threshold and the strictest error-elimination algorithm, was used for CDR3 identification, clonotype clustering and error correction. Lower-bound total TCR beta diversity was estimated with a nonparametric unseen species model using Euler transformation. Starting from the raw public reads, TCRdb applied fastp trimming at Q25, assembled clones with MiXCR and retained in-frame beta chains. Every distinct CDR3 protein forms one entry, paired with its most common genes and DNA. The V and J calls here are based on TCRdb, not the publication. In all, the sample holds 850,000 to 1,000,000 distinct CDR3 sequences, and just over 50% of those were seen once. The ten most abundant clones make up 20% to 25% of the sample.

The sequence was collected from a woman in her sixties in good health. Sequenced sample: blood. The rearrangement combines TRBV7-2 with TRBJ1-1; the D gene remains uncertain. The CDR3 region reads CASSTYRNTEAFF. DNA sequence: TGTGCCAGCAGCACTTACAGGAACACTGAAGCTTTCTTT.